Below, one T cell receptor (beta chain) is given with its context. It lacks a known antigen. It has no much larger one-base neighbor in the sample; base qualities were not kept. This sample was taken from a study of technical replicates of blood from a few donors (dated by TCRdb to about 2017). V is shortened by 6 bases, J by 3 bases, and the region joining them spans 18 bases. According to the germline V gene (reference sequence), CDR1 reads MNHEY and CDR2 reads SMNVEV. Its CDR3 holds 16 amino acids, cysteine through phenylalanine. Only the CDR3 DNA stays, 48 bases, in frame from base 1. Library preparation was by the immunoSEQ multiplex PCR assay. In TCRdb, the immuneACCESS table is reduced to in-frame sequences with V and J assigned. These tables do not hold every clone; where another copy was compared, an unresolved V gene accounts for under half, and the others remain unexplained. Recorded for this sample are tens of thousands of clones; about 98% of them occurred a single time. The ten biggest clones cover approximately 0.15% of the sample.

The sequence joins TRBV27 to TRBJ1-5; the D segment could be TRBD1, given 6 matching bases. Sequenced: T cells isolated from PBMCs. The TCR sequence derives from a human donor in good health. The CDR3 reads as follows: CASSPGTRGINQPQHF. The nucleotide sequence is given as TGTGCCAGCAGCCCCGGGACAAGAGGGATCAATCAGCCCCAGCATTTT.